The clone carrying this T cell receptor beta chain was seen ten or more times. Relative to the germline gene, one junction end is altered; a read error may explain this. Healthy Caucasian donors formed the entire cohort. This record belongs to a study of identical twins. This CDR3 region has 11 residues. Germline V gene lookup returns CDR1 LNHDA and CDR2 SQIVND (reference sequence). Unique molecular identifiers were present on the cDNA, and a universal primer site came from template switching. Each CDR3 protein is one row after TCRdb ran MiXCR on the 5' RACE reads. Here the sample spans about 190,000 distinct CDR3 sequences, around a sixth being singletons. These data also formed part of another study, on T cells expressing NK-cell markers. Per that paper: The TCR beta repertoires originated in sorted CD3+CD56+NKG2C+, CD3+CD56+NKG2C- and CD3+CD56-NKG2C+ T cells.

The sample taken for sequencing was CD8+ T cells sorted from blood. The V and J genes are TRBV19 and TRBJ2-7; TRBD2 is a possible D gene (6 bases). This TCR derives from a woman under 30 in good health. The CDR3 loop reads CASSGSYEQYF. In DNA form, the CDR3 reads TGTGCTAGTAGCGGTTCCTACGAGCAGTACTTC.